The 13 T cell receptor beta chains listed next were all sequenced from one sample in a study of blood T cells in healthy people across ages. Then a second PCR, running roughly 6 to 11 cycles, was carried out with a sample-barcoded 5' primer and a J-beta primer mix. From the 5' RACE reads, TCRdb called clonotypes with MiXCR, one entry per CDR3 protein. The sample has roughly 800,000 distinct CDR3 sequences; 25% are singletons. These data are also associated with another study on T cells of mothers and their children.

Sequenced input: blood. Receptor source: a boy younger than 18 in good health.

The chain links TRBV20-1 to TRBJ2-1, with TRBD2 identical over 9 bases. This CDR3 contains 15 residues. J was trimmed by 4 bases and V by 1 base; bases with no gene match: 5. Germline CDR1 is DFQATT and CDR2 is SNEGSKA (reference sequence). CDR3 loop: CSARAATSGYNEQFF. The CDR3 DNA is TGCAGTGCTAGAGCCGCGACTAGCGGTTACAATGAGCAGTTCTTC.

The chain joins TRBV20-1 to TRBJ1-1; D gene unclear. Germline lookup yields CDR1 DFQATT and CDR2 SNEGSKA (reference sequence). Trimming cost V 0 bases and J 5 bases, with 10 bases left between them. The CDR3 runs to 13 residues. The CDR3 DNA is TGCAGTGCTAGAGATTGGGGTCTGACTGAAGCTTTCTTT. Translating gives CSARDWGLTEAFF.

The chain's CDR3 is CATSRQGFYQPQHF. In DNA form, the CDR3 reads TGTGCCACCAGCAGACAGGGTTTTTATCAGCCCCAGCATTTT. The chain has TRBV15 and TRBJ1-5; TRBD1 might be the D (5 bases). This CDR3 spans 14 amino acids. The V and J ends lost 2 bases and 5 bases respectively, with 10 bases between them. Per germline, CDR1 LNHNV and CDR2 YYDKDF (reference sequence).

This clonotype has more than one count but fewer than ten. The J gene is TRBJ2-5, the V gene TRBV7-3; D gene ambiguous. Germline loops: CDR1 SGHTA, CDR2 FQGTGA. With 2 bases removed from V and 5 bases from J, the gap between germline ends came to 15 bases. There are 15 residues in the CDR3. CDR3 coding DNA: TGTGCCAGCAGCTTATGGGGTCAGGAATTTGAGACCCAGTACTTC. Encoded protein: CASSLWGQEFETQYF.

This sequence joins TRBV24-1 and TRBJ2-1; D is perhaps TRBD1 or TRBD2 (6 bases each). The J call may be in error: the DNA end matches TRBJ2-7 better. Germline values: CDR1 KGHDR, CDR2 SFDVKD. This CDR3 is built from 17 residues. The CDR3 spells CATSDTPRRGVTYEQYF. DNA for the CDR3: TGTGCCACCAGTGATACTCCGCGAAGGGGGGTCACCTACGAGCAGTACTTC.

The genes are TRBV7-9 and TRBJ1-1; D possibly corresponds to TRBD1 (5 bases). Trimming stripped 4 bases from V and 10 bases from J, with 10 bases between. Germline V CDR1 and CDR2: SEHNR, FQNEAQ (reference sequence). CDR3 length: 11 amino acids. Here the CDR3 reads CASSSRDAAFF. In DNA form, the CDR3 reads TGTGCCAGCAGCTCCAGGGATGCAGCTTTCTTT. Combining the CDR3 with reference TRBV7-9 and TRBJ1-1 gives the whole variable domain DTGVSQNPRHKITKRGQNVTFRCDPISEHNRLYWYRQTLGQGPEFLTYFQNEAQLEKSRLLSDRFSAERPKGSFSTLEIQRTEQGDSAMYLCASSSRDAAFFGQGTRLTVV.

The chain joins TRBV5-1 to TRBJ2-7; D is unresolved. The CDR3 is 14 amino acids. Trimming left V 1 base short and J 5 bases short, with 13 bases between. Germline lookup yields CDR1 SGHRS and CDR2 YFSETQ. CDR3 DNA: TGCGCCAGCAGCTTGTATAGTCCTGGCAACGAGCAGTACTTC. Translation gives CASSLYSPGNEQYF.

The chain is built from TRBV12-3 or TRBV12-4 and TRBJ1-4; 10 nucleotides line up with TRBD1. V was clipped by 5 bases and J by 7 bases; unmatched bases: 10. The CDR3 loop spans 16 amino acids. The CDR3: CASSPADRGPGEKLFF. DNA for the CDR3: TGTGCCAGCAGTCCCGCTGACAGGGGGCCAGGTGAAAAACTGTTTTTT.

This clonotype was seen more than once but under ten times. The J gene is TRBJ2-1, the V gene TRBV10-3; a possible D gene is TRBD1 (5 bases). Judging by the DNA end, TRBJ2-7 fits better; the J call may be wrong. The CDR3 covers 15 residues. CDR1 and CDR2 (germline): ENHRY, SYGVKD. CDR3 sequence (DNA): TGTGCCATCAGTGAACGGACACTCAGCTCCTACGAGCAGTACTTC. It translates to CAISERTLSSYEQYF.

This clonotype was counted only a few times. This chain connects TRBV29-1 to TRBJ2-6; D is tentatively TRBD1 or TRBD2 (5 bases each). Trimming pared 6 bases from V and 0 bases from J, leaving 12 bases between. This CDR3 is built from 15 residues. In germline, CDR1 is SQVTM, CDR2 ANQGSEA. CDR3 amino acids: CSVEGLSSGANVLTF. The CDR3 nucleotides are TGCAGCGTCGAGGGGCTCTCCTCTGGGGCCAACGTCCTGACTTTC.

V and J are TRBV11-2 and TRBJ2-3, with 9 positions matching TRBD1. The length of the CDR3 is 16 residues. Germline trimming cut 6 bases from V and 2 bases from J; bases unmatched to any gene: 9. CDR1 and CDR2 from the germline V gene are SGHAT and FQNNGV. The CDR3 DNA reads as TGTGCCAGCAGTCAATCAAGGGACAGGGTCACAGATACGCAGTATTTT. This codes for CASSQSRDRVTDTQYF.

The chain recombines TRBV5-1 with TRBJ2-3; D is possibly TRBD1 (5 bases). This CDR3 has 16 amino acids. V lost 0 bases and J 0 bases, leaving 11 bases between the germline ends. Germline values: CDR1 SGHRS, CDR2 YFSETQ. The CDR3 spells CASSLDRPSSTDTQYF. For the CDR3, the DNA is TGCGCCAGCAGCTTGGACAGGCCGTCTAGCACAGATACGCAGTATTTT. The full variable domain, completed using reference TRBV5-1 and TRBJ2-3, is KAGVTQTPRYLIKTRGQQVTLSCSPISGHRSVSWYQQTPGQGLQFLFEYFSETQRNKGNFPGRFSGRQFSNSRSEMNVSTLELGDSALYLCASSLDRPSSTDTQYFGPGTRLTVL.

The rearrangement uses TRBV11-2 and TRBJ2-5; weak D call: TRBD1 (5 bases). Trimming left V 5 bases short and J 2 bases short, with 18 bases between. This CDR3 region has 16 residues. In germline, CDR1 is SGHAT, CDR2 FQNNGV. CDR3 DNA sequence: TGTGCCAGCAGCCCCTACTCCAGGGATGGGCAAGAGACCCAGTACTTC. It specifies CASSPYSRDGQETQYF. The full variable domain, rest sourced from reference TRBV11-2 and TRBJ2-5, is EAGVAQSPRYKIIEKRQSVAFWCNPISGHATLYWYQQILGQGPKLLIQFQNNGVVDDSQLPKDRFSAERLKGVDSTLKIQPAKLEDSAVYLCASSPYSRDGQETQYFGPGTRLLVL.